This T cell receptor (beta chain) stems from a study of blood T cell repertoires in COVID-19. Across the whole study: T cells, B-cell-depleted T cells, or PBMCs supplied cDNA or gDNA.

Data came from immunoSEQ multiplex PCR; TCRdb stores just in-frame clones and leaves some out. The data show some 190,000 clones, with 84% seen just once and around 20% held by the top ten. Trimming stripped 1 base from V and 2 bases from J, with 11 bases between. The CDR3 totals 15 residues. CDR1 SGDLS and CDR2 YYNGEE come from the germline V gene. The V call is TRBV9, the J call TRBJ2-3; D remains ambiguous. Sequenced sample: peripheral blood. The clonotype comes from a human donor in a cohort sampled during active COVID-19. The CDR3 DNA sequence: TGTGCCAGCAGCGTATCCGGGTCAATCACAGATACGCAGTATTTT. Its translation is CASSVSGSITDTQYF. Using reference TRBV9 and TRBJ2-3 for the parts outside the CDR3, the full variable domain is DSGVTQTPKHLITATGQRVTLRCSPRSGDLSVYWYQQSLDQGLQFLIQYYNGEERAKGNILERFSAQQFPDLHSELNLSSLELGDSALYFCASSVSGSITDTQYFGPGTRLTVL.